The rows below give T cell receptor beta chains drawn from one sample of a study of OX40 agonist ivuxolimab in advanced cancers. This table comes from immunoSEQ multiplex PCR, and its TCRdb copy is limited to in-frame clones, with some not included. The sample contains about 45,000 clones, more than 80% of which appear only once. The sequences come from CD4+ or CD8+ T cells sorted from blood, collected in a trial of the OX40 agonist ivuxolimab. All receptors derive from an adult with an advanced solid tumor such as melanoma, head and neck, liver or kidney cancer. Both conserved end residues are trimmed from each CDR3. The D gene is left open where the match is weak.

d_gene,v_gene,j_gene,CDR3aa
TRBD1,TRBV5-1,TRBJ2-7,ASSSTGAEQY
.,TRBV28,TRBJ1-3,ASSFPGAYGNTIY
.,TRBV10-3,TRBJ1-5,AISELGDQPQH
.,TRBV7-3,TRBJ2-3,ASSLLGLGDTQY
.,TRBV10-3,TRBJ2-3,AISAVGQRGADTQY
.,TRBV11-2,TRBJ2-5,ASSLAAWTGTQETQY
TRBD2,TRBV10-1,TRBJ2-5,ASSGSGKEQY
.,TRBV7-6,TRBJ1-5,ASSHGTGNQPQH
TRBD2,TRBV4-1,TRBJ2-1,ASSHPGLAGGNNEQF
.,TRBV14,TRBJ1-4,ASSQDRLKLF
TRBD2,TRBV25-1,TRBJ2-7,ASSVAGSYEQY
.,TRBV7-3,TRBJ2-3,ASSPRSGGTDTQY
TRBD2,TRBV11-2,TRBJ2-5,ASSPVAGTGTQY
.,TRBV28,TRBJ1-5,ASSFGGRGSNQPQH
TRBD1,TRBV5-1,TRBJ2-5,ASSLGPGGSETQY
TRBD1,TRBV11-2,TRBJ1-2,ASSSPGQGLLFGNGYT
.,TRBV20-1,TRBJ2-5,SARDDWTQY
.,TRBV7-9,TRBJ2-2,ASSLAVNTGELF
.,TRBV2,TRBJ2-3,ASSEPLPGTDTQY
TRBD2,TRBV28,TRBJ2-1,ASRFLGLAGQSNEQF
.,TRBV7-3,TRBJ1-6,ASSYTYNSPLH
TRBD1,TRBV30,TRBJ2-3,AWSVGKGASTDTQY
.,TRBV10-1,TRBJ2-1,ASAGYNEQF
TRBD2,TRBV11-1,TRBJ2-3,ASSLGGLAGPDTQY
.,TRBV14,TRBJ1-2,ASSQVQGGYT
TRBD1,TRBV18,TRBJ1-2,AGSSDRGPYGYT
.,TRBV28,TRBJ1-3,ASRLRDTIY
.,TRBV29-1,TRBJ1-1,SGTYRVGATEAF
TRBD1,TRBV6-1,TRBJ2-1,ASSNRGNEQF
TRBD2,TRBV7-9,.,ASTQGLAGEHPSYEQY
.,TRBV5-6,TRBJ1-1,ASSDFGAEAF
TRBD2,TRBV7-8,TRBJ2-3,ASSSSGRRTDTQY
TRBD1,TRBV15,TRBJ1-3,ATSRDLGQGTGNTIY
.,TRBV19,TRBJ2-5,ASTTWGEETQY
TRBD1,TRBV28,TRBJ1-2,ASRSPGREGAGGYT
TRBD2,TRBV5-1,TRBJ2-1,ASTLRLAGANEQF
TRBD1,TRBV14,TRBJ1-4,ASSLRTGGTNEKLF
.,TRBV13,TRBJ2-1,ASSDTLNEQF
.,TRBV19,TRBJ1-1,TSSLRGVRGTEAF
.,TRBV6-6,TRBJ2-7,ASSPRPRSYEQY
TRBD2,TRBV30,TRBJ2-3,AWRQGLAGADTQY
TRBD1,TRBV7-8,TRBJ2-1,ASSREGASRYNEQF
.,TRBV28,TRBJ2-7,ASLGQHPYEQY
.,TRBV5-1,TRBJ2-2,ASSSELLGNTGELF
TRBD2,TRBV10-3,TRBJ2-5,AISEALGGRGGETQY
.,TRBV11-2,TRBJ1-2,ASSLEGVGYT
.,TRBV5-6,TRBJ2-5,ASSLSSRAQY